The 19 T cell receptor beta chains presented below share a single source sample, sequenced in a study of T cells in Graves' hyperthyroidism and ophthalmopathy. Amplification of TCR beta CDR3 regions was performed using RNA transcripts as template. The TCR CDR3 first-round RT-PCR relied on the HTBI primer set. TCRdb itself ran the multiplex PCR reads through MiXCR, one entry per CDR3 protein. The sample lists around 480,000 distinct CDR3 sequences; around an eighth were seen once. Sequencing used blood. These receptors came from a woman aged 18-35 years with Graves' hyperthyroidism.

V is TRBV28 and J is TRBJ2-1, with 7 bases lining up with TRBD1. Trimming removed 7 bases from V and 5 bases from J; junction bases left unmatched: 5. Germline V gene lookup returns CDR1 MDHEN and CDR2 SYDVKM. The CDR3 loop spans 13 amino acids. The CDR3: CASMRQGHNEQFF. The CDR3 DNA sequence: TGTGCCAGCATGAGACAGGGCCACAATGAGCAGTTCTTC.

The sample holds a few counts of this clonotype. The genes are TRBV14 and TRBJ2-5; unclear D gene. The germline V gene has CDR1 SGHDN and CDR2 FVKESK. The CDR3 runs to 13 residues. V was shortened by 2 bases and J by 0 bases, with 4 bases between the two germline ends. The CDR3 nucleotides read TGTGCCAGCAGCCAAAATCACCAAGAGACCCAGTACTTC. Amino acids: CASSQNHQETQYF.

This clonotype has at least ten counts. This chain joins TRBV2 and TRBJ1-4; maybe TRBD1 (6 bases). Trimming left V 3 bases short and J 5 bases short, with 13 bases between. CDR3 length: 15 amino acids. CDR1 SNHLY and CDR2 FYNNEI come from the germline V gene. The CDR3 spells CASSDGYRVNEKLFF. The CDR3 DNA sequence: TGTGCCAGCAGTGATGGTTACAGGGTGAATGAAAAACTGTTTTTT.

The chain uses TRBV7-9 and TRBJ1-1; tentative D call: TRBD1 (5 bases). CDR1 and CDR2 (germline): SEHNR, FQNEAQ (reference sequence). The CDR3 covers 14 residues. V gave up 3 bases and J gave up 4 bases, with 12 bases separating them. CDR3 residues: CASSLSGVITEAFF. Written as DNA, the CDR3 is TGTGCCAGCAGCTTGTCGGGGGTTATCACTGAAGCTTTCTTT. Full variable domain (missing parts from reference TRBV7-9 and TRBJ1-1): DTGVSQNPRHKITKRGQNVTFRCDPISEHNRLYWYRQTLGQGPEFLTYFQNEAQLEKSRLLSDRFSAERPKGSFSTLEIQRTEQGDSAMYLCASSLSGVITEAFFGQGTRLTVV.

This clonotype occurred a few times. V is TRBV7-9 and J is TRBJ2-3, with D possibly matching TRBD2 (5 bases). Trimming cost V 4 bases and J 2 bases, with 28 bases left between them. The CDR3 covers 20 residues. Germline-derived CDR1 and CDR2 are SEHNR and FQNEAQ (reference sequence). The CDR3 loop reads CASSSWKILKRERATDTQYF. The CDR3 nucleotides read TGTGCCAGCAGCTCCTGGAAGATCCTGAAGAGGGAGAGGGCCACAGATACGCAGTATTTT.

This clonotype was detected many times. The rearrangement links TRBV3-1 to TRBJ2-3; unclear D gene. This CDR3 is 14 amino acids long. The V gene lost 3 bases and the J gene lost 3 bases, with 10 bases spanning the gap. Germline CDR1 and CDR2: LGHDT and YNNKEL (reference sequence). The CDR3 DNA is TGTGCCAGCAGCCAGGGCTTTACGACAGATACGCAGTATTTT. It specifies CASSQGFTTDTQYF.

This clonotype has a count of ten or more. The junction and the germline gene differ at one end; a read error may be behind it. The chain combines TRBV12-3 or TRBV12-4 with TRBJ2-5, with D tentatively TRBD2 (6 bases). The CDR3 is 13 residues long. The CDR3 nucleotides read TGTGCCTGCAGGCGGGGCCGGGAGGAGACCCAGTACTTC. It specifies CACRRGREETQYF.

This clonotype was detected ten times or more. This chain uses TRBV25-1 with TRBJ2-1; the D is unclear. The length of the CDR3 is 14 residues. Trimming removed 7 bases at V and 4 bases at J, with 14 bases between. Germline values: CDR1 MGHDK, CDR2 SYGVNS. CDR3 residues: CASKSGSLYNEQFF. DNA of the CDR3: TGTGCCAGCAAGTCGGGCTCTCTTTACAATGAGCAGTTCTTC.

The chain is built from TRBV20-1 and TRBJ1-6; D is ambiguous. The germline CDR1 and CDR2 sequences are DFQATT and SNEGSKA (reference sequence). V dropped 6 bases and J dropped 7 bases, with 13 bases sitting between them. The CDR3 loop spans 13 amino acids. CDR3 nucleotides: TGCAGTGCACCGGGTCGCCCCAATTCACCCCTCCACTTT. Amino acids: CSAPGRPNSPLHF.

There are many counts of this clonotype. This sequence joins TRBV12-3 or TRBV12-4 and TRBJ2-1, with no clear D. V was clipped by 3 bases and J by 5 bases, with 5 bases between them. The CDR3 covers 12 residues. The DNA for the CDR3 is TGTGCCAGCAGTTTTGGGGACAATGAGCAGTTCTTC. This encodes CASSFGDNEQFF.

This clonotype showed up many times. The J gene is TRBJ1-6, the V gene TRBV20-1; TRBD1 agrees at 8 bases. Looked up from germline, CDR1 is DFQATT and CDR2 is SNEGSKA (reference sequence). J lost 7 bases, V lost 4 bases, and 6 bases had no gene match. The CDR3 loop spans 14 amino acids. CDR3 coding DNA: TGCAGTGCTACGGGGGACAGGTTCAATTCACCCCTCCACTTT. Amino acid sequence: CSATGDRFNSPLHF.

This clonotype was seen at least ten times. J is TRBJ2-5 and V is TRBV29-1, with D perhaps matching TRBD1 (6 bases). CDR3 length equals 13 residues. Trimming took off 0 bases at V and 5 bases at J, with 10 bases between the two ends. Germline values: CDR1 SQVTM, CDR2 ANQGSEA. This CDR3 reads CSVEEQGDETQYF. CDR3 coding DNA: TGCAGCGTTGAAGAACAGGGTGACGAGACCCAGTACTTC.

The table lists this clonotype with a few counts. CDR3 DNA: TGCGCCAGCAGCAGAAACAGGGGGCCCAATGAGCAGTTCTTC. As protein: CASSRNRGPNEQFF. The rearrangement uses TRBV5-1 and TRBJ2-1; TRBD1 matches at 9 bases. V lost 4 bases, J lost 6 bases, and 5 bases stayed unmatched. This CDR3 contains 14 residues. Per germline, CDR1 SGHRS and CDR2 YFSETQ.

Ten or more counts support this clonotype. The genes are TRBV3-1 and TRBJ2-3, with D perhaps given as TRBD1 or TRBD2 (5 bases each). The CDR3 loop spans 14 amino acids. Germline V gives CDR1 LGHDT, CDR2 YNNKEL (reference sequence). The V and J ends lost 5 bases and 2 bases respectively, with 11 bases between them. CDR3 protein: CASSTGAFTDTQYF. CDR3 DNA sequence: TGTGCCAGCAGCACCGGGGCGTTCACAGATACGCAGTATTTT.

The chain recombines TRBV11-2 with TRBJ2-7; D gene uncertain. The length of the CDR3 is 12 residues. The germline V gene has CDR1 SGHAT and CDR2 FQNNGV. Between the trimmed V and J ends, which lost 5 bases and 0 bases, there was a span of 5 bases. This CDR3 reads CASSDPSYEQYF. CDR3 DNA: TGTGCCAGCAGCGACCCCTCCTACGAGCAGTACTTC.

This clonotype was detected only a few times. The chain employs TRBV3-1 and TRBJ2-1, with 13 positions matching TRBD2. Germline V gene data show CDR1 as LGHDT and CDR2 as YNNKEL (reference sequence). Trimming took 9 bases from V and 0 from J; bases not matched to a gene: 20. The CDR3 runs 21 residues. Here the CDR3 DNA reads TGTGCCAGTGGCGGACTAGCGGGGGAATCGATAATCGTCCGCTCCTACAATGAGCAGTTCTTC. This sequence encodes CASGGLAGESIIVRSYNEQFF.

This clonotype was seen ten or more times. The V gene is TRBV11-2, the J gene TRBJ2-7; 8 bases align to TRBD1. Germline CDR1 and CDR2: SGHAT and FQNNGV. The CDR3 loop spans 16 amino acids. Losses at the gene ends were 0 bases for V and 0 bases for J; bases not matched to a gene: 4. The DNA of the CDR3 is TGTGCCAGCAGCTTAGATCTCGGGACAGGCTCCTACGAGCAGTACTTC. Protein sequence: CASSLDLGTGSYEQYF. Full variable domain (missing parts from reference TRBV11-2 and TRBJ2-7): EAGVAQSPRYKIIEKRQSVAFWCNPISGHATLYWYQQILGQGPKLLIQFQNNGVVDDSQLPKDRFSAERLKGVDSTLKIQPAKLEDSAVYLCASSLDLGTGSYEQYFGPGTRLTVT.

This clonotype was counted ten times or more. The chain joins TRBV28 to TRBJ2-2; D not resolved. The length of the CDR3 is 14 residues. CDR1 MDHEN and CDR2 SYDVKM come from the germline V gene. Trimming removed 1 base from V and 7 bases from J, with 10 bases in between. CDR3 in DNA: TGTGCCAGCAGTTTATTAGTTAGCAGCGGGGAGCTGTTTTTT. This sequence encodes CASSLLVSSGELFF.

This clonotype was counted only a few times. The V gene is TRBV4-1, the J gene TRBJ2-5, with 9 nucleotides matching TRBD2. This CDR3 spans 17 amino acids. The V segment lost 4 bases and the J segment 1 base; nucleotides outside the gene matches: 10. The germline gives CDR1 MGHRA, CDR2 YSYEKL. The DNA of the CDR3 is TGCGCCAGCAGCCCAGGAGGAGCGGGAGGTAGCCAAGAGACCCAGTACTTC. It codes for CASSPGGAGGSQETQYF.